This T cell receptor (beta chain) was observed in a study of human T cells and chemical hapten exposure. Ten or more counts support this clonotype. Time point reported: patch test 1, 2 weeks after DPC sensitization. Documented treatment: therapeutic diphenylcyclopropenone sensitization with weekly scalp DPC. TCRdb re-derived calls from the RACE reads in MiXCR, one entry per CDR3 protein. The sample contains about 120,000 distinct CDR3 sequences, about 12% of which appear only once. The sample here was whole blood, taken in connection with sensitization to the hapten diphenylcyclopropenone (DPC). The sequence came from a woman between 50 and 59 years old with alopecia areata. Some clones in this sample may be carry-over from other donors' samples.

The CDR3 nucleotides are TGTGCCAGCAGCTTAGAATGGGCAGGGGATTCACCCCTCCACTTT. Translating it yields CASSLEWAGDSPLHF. The J gene is TRBJ1-6, the V gene TRBV7-2; weak D call: TRBD1 (6 bases). The germline V gene has CDR1 SGHTA and CDR2 FQGNSA. V lost 1 base and J lost 8, with 12 bases in between. The CDR3 is 15 amino acids.